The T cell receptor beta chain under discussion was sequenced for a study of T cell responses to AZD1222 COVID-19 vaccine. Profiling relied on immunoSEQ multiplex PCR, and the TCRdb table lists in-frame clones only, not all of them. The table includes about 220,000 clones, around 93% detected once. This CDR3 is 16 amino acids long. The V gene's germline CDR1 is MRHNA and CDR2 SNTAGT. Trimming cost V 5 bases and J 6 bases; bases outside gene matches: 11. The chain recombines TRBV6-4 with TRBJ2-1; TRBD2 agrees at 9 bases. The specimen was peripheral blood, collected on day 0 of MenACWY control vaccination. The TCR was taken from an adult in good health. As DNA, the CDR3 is TGTGCCAGCAGTTCCGAACCGGGACTAGCAGGCAATGAGCAGTTCTTC. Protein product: CASSSEPGLAGNEQFF.